The present TCR beta chain was sequenced within a study of molecular identifiers for immune sequencing clone quantification. As for the study in general: In the replicates, RNA derived from around 18,000 or 91,000 naive CD8 cells was divided into five parts, and four were sequenced. The study's findings and limits: The study found clones above 20 RNA copies held over 98% of effector molecules and under 1% in naive cells.

As concerns this clonotype: No antigen is known for it. A far bigger clonotype differs at one base, so this is likely a read error.

Each CDR3 protein is one row after TCRdb ran MiXCR on the PCR reads. The sample contains more than 450,000 distinct CDR3 sequences, roughly a fifth of which appear only once. This CDR3 contains 12 residues. Germline V CDR1 and CDR2: SEHNR, FQNEAQ (reference sequence). When naive CD8 T cells were sorted, they were gated as CD8+CD4-CCR7+CD45RA+. The chain links TRBV7-9 to TRBJ2-7; D not certain. This sequence originates from a human donor in good health. Some libraries in this study had Jurkat cell RNA spiked in. Sequenced input: naive CD8+ T cells from blood, with Jurkat cell RNA spiked in. Subset defined: FACS-sorted CD8+CD4-CCR7+CD45RA+ naive T cells. CDR3 sequence reads: CASSLAGNEQHF. CDR3 sequence (DNA): TGTGCCAGCAGCTTAGCGGGGAACGAGCAGCACTTC.